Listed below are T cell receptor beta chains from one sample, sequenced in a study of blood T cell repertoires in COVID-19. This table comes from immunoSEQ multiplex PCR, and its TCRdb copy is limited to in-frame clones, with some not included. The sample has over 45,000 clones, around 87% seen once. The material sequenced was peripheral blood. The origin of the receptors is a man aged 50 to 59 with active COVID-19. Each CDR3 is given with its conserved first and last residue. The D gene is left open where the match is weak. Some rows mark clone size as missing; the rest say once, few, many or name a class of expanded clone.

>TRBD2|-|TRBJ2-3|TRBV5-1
TGCGCCAGCAGCGCCAGCGGGGGAATCACAGATACGCAGTATTTT
CASSASGGITDTQYF
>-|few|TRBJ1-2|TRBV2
TGTGCCAGCAGTGAACAGCAGGGGAAGGGCTATGGCTACACCTTC
CASSEQQGKGYGYTF
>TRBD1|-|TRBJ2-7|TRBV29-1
TGCAGCGTTGAGGACAGGGGGGAGCAGTACTTC
CSVEDRGEQYF
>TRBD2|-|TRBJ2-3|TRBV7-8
TGTGCCAGCAGCGCTCGAGCGGGGGGCGCAGATACGCAGTATTTT
CASSARAGGADTQYF
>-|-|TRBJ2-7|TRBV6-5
TGTGCCAGCAGCCGGCCCGGGGCGGGGACCTACGAGCAGTACTTC
CASSRPGAGTYEQYF
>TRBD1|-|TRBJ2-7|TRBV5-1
TGCGCCAGCAGCGATTCCCCGGGACAGGGGGCTTACGAGCAGTACTTC
CASSDSPGQGAYEQYF
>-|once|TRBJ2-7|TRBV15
TGTGCCACCAGCAATAGAGCCGGACAGCGCTCCTACGAGCAGTACTTC
CATSNRAGQRSYEQYF
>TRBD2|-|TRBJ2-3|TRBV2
TGTGCCAGCAGGGGGGATTTGGGACTAGCGGGAGAATGGGATACGCAGTATTTT
CASRGDLGLAGEWDTQYF
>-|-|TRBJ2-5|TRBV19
TGTGCCAGTAGTATCCGAGTCGATGGGACCCAGTACTTC
CASSIRVDGTQYF
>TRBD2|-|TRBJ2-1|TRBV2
TGTGCCAGCAGTACTCCCCGTGCGGGACTAGCGGGAGCCAATGAGCAGTTCTTC
CASSTPRAGLAGANEQFF
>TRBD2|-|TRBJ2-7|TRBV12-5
TGTGCTAGTGGTTCCTCCCCGACTAGCGGGGGAACCTACGAGCAGTACTTC
CASGSSPTSGGTYEQYF
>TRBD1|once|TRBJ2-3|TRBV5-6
TGTGCCAGCAGCTTCGGCGCAGGGGGTGAGGGAGATACGCAGTATTTT
CASSFGAGGEGDTQYF
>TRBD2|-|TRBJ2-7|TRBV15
TGTGCCACCAGCATTCAGCGGGGCTCCTACGAGCAGTACTTC
CATSIQRGSYEQYF
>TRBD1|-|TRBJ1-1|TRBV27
TGTGCCAGCAGTTCCCGACAGGGAAGGGACACTGAAGCTTTCTTT
CASSSRQGRDTEAFF
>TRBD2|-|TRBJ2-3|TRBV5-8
TGTGCCAGCAGCTGGCTAGCGGGGATCACAGATACGCAGTATTTT
CASSWLAGITDTQYF
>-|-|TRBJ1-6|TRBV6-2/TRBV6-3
TGTGCCAGCAGTTACTCGCTAAATAATTCACCCCTCCACTTT
CASSYSLNNSPLHF
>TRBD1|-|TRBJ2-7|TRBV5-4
TGTGCCAGCAGCATACTGGACAGGCCCTCCTACGAGCAGTACTTC
CASSILDRPSYEQYF
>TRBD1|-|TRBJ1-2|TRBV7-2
TGTGCCAGCAGCTTAGCGCGACAGGGAGTCCATGGCTACACCTTC
CASSLARQGVHGYTF
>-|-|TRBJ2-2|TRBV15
TGTGCCACCAGCAGAGATCAGGGGACCAACACCGGGGAGCTGTTTTTT
CATSRDQGTNTGELFF
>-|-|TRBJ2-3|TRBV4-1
TGCGCCAGCAGCCCACTCGACACAGATACGCAGTATTTT
CASSPLDTDTQYF
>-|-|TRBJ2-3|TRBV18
TGTGCCAGCTCCCTTTCGGGGATGAATCCCGATACGCAGTATTTT
CASSLSGMNPDTQYF
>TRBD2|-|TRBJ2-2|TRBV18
TGTGCCAGCTCACCAGCGATAGCGGGGGTAACCGGGGAGCTGTTTTTT
CASSPAIAGVTGELFF
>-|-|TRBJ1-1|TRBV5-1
TGCGCCAGCAGCTTGGGGACAACGAGAGACACTGAAGCTTTCTTT
CASSLGTTRDTEAFF
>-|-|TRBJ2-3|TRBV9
TGTGCCAGCAGCGCAATCACAGATACGCAGTATTTT
CASSAITDTQYF
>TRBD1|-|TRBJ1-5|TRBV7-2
TGTGCCAGCAGACTCAGACAGGGGAATCAGCCCCAGCATTTT
CASRLRQGNQPQHF
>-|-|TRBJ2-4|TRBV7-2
TGTGCCAGCAGCTCCCTTGGGGCCATTCAGTACTTC
CASSSLGAIQYF
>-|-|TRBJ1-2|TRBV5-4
TGTGCCAGCAGCGTGAGACAGGCCTTGGGGGGCTACACCTTC
CASSVRQALGGYTF
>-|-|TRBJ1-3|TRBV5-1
TGCGCCAGCAGCCCCGAGCCCTCGAGCTCTGGAAACACCATATATTTT
CASSPEPSSSGNTIYF
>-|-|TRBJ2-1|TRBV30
TGTGCCTGGAGTGCGGACAATGAGCAGTTCTTC
CAWSADNEQFF
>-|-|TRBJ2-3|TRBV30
TGTGCCTGGAGTCTCTACACAGATACGCAGTATTTT
CAWSLYTDTQYF
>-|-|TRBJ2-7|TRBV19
TGTGCCAGTAGTATTAGTGGTTACGATTACGAGCAGTACTTC
CASSISGYDYEQYF
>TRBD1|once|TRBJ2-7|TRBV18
TGTGCCAGCTCATTAGCCGGGACAGACAGCTACGAGCAGTACTTC
CASSLAGTDSYEQYF
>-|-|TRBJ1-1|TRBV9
TGTGCCAGCAGCGCCCAAAGTTGGTCGAGGGACACTGAAGCTTTCTTT
CASSAQSWSRDTEAFF
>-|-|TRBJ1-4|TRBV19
TGTGCCACCCAGAAGCCTCTCCCCAGGGAAGGAGGGGATGAAAAACTGTTTTTT
CATQKPLPREGGDEKLFF
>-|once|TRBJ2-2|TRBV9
TGTGCCAGCAGCGTAGCGTGGGAGGGGGAGCTGTTTTTT
CASSVAWEGELFF
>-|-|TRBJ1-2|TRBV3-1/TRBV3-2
TGTGCCAGCAGCCGAGGGCACAAGGACTATGGCTACACCTTC
CASSRGHKDYGYTF
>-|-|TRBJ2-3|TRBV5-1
TGCGCCAGCAGCTTGGGGACAGTCACAGATACGCAGTATTTT
CASSLGTVTDTQYF
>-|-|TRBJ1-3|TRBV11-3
TGTGCCAGCAGCTTACCAAACAACCGCATCTCTGGAAACACCATATATTTT
CASSLPNNRISGNTIYF
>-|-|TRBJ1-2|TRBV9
TGTGCCAGCAGCTCGAGGGCGGAGCCCTATGGCTACACCTTC
CASSSRAEPYGYTF
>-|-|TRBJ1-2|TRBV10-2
TGCGCCAGCAGTGACAGGGCTGGCTATGGCTACACCTTC
CASSDRAGYGYTF
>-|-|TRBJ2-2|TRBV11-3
TGTGCCAGCAGCTTAAGGGACACCGGGGGGGAGCTGTTTTTT
CASSLRDTGGELFF
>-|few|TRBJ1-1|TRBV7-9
TGTGCCAGCAGCTTAGACAGGTCCACTGAAGCTTTCTTT
CASSLDRSTEAFF
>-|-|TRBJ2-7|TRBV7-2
TGTGCCAGCAGCTCCGCGGCAGGGGACGAGCAGTACTTC
CASSSAAGDEQYF
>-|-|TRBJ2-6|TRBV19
TGTGCCAGTACCTGGGCCTCTGGGGCCAACGTCCTGACTTTC
CASTWASGANVLTF